This is a list of T cell receptor beta chains from one sample in a study of blood T cell repertoires in COVID-19. The data were produced by immunoSEQ multiplex PCR, yet TCRdb's version contains in-frame clones alone and is incomplete. Here the sample spans 90,000 to 110,000 clones, around three quarters being singletons. Sequenced input: peripheral blood. Receptor source: a human donor in a cohort sampled during active or convalescent COVID-19. The CDR3 runs from the conserved cysteine through the conserved F or W. D genes are given only for firm matches. Only part of the rows carry a size: once, few, many, or a class if the clone is expanded.

clone_size d_call cdr3_length j_call v_call cdr3_nt cdr3_aa
. . 17 TRBJ1-2 TRBV7-2 TGTGCCAGCAGCTTAGCGAGGGCAGGGGCGTCAGGCGTTGGCTACACCTTC CASSLARAGASGVGYTF
. TRBD1 17 TRBJ2-1 TRBV7-8 TGTGCCAGCAGGGCAGTAATAATCGGACAGGGGGCTAATGAGCAGTTCTTC CASRAVIIGQGANEQFF
. TRBD2 14 TRBJ2-3 TRBV15 TGTGCCACCAGGAAGCGGGGGGCCGGATATACGCAGTATTTT CATRKRGAGYTQYF
. . 15 TRBJ2-6 TRBV29-1 TGCAGCGTTTACAGGGCGGACTCTGGGGCCAACGTCCTGACTTTC CSVYRADSGANVLTF
. . 15 TRBJ2-5 TRBV6-2/TRBV6-3 TGTGCCAGCAGTTACCCGATGGGGGGGCGAGAGACCCAGTACTTC CASSYPMGGRETQYF
once . 16 TRBJ1-3 TRBV18 TGTGCCAGCTCACCACCAGGAGGGTTTAATGGAAACACCATATATTTT CASSPPGGFNGNTIYF
. TRBD1 13 TRBJ1-2 TRBV5-1 TGCGCCAGCAGCTTGGACAGGGGGTCGGACGCCACCTTC CASSLDRGSDATF
. . 15 TRBJ2-7 TRBV7-9 TGTGCCAGCAGCTTCCTCCATAACAGGGCCCGCGAGCAGTACTTC CASSFLHNRAREQYF
. . 16 TRBJ2-6 TRBV5-5 TGTGCCAGCACCCCTATGACAATCTCTGGGGCCAACGTCCTGACTTTC CASTPMTISGANVLTF
. TRBD1 15 TRBJ2-7 TRBV11-2 TGTGCCAGCAGCCAACGCGACAGGGGAAGCTACGAGCAGTACTTC CASSQRDRGSYEQYF
. . 12 TRBJ1-1 TRBV29-1 TGCAGCGCTAGACAGGCCAACACTGAAGCTTTCTTT CSARQANTEAFF
. TRBD1 16 TRBJ1-1 TRBV10-3 TGTGCCATCAGTGAGGCCGGGACAGGGAGGAACACTGAAGCTTTCTTT CAISEAGTGRNTEAFF
. . 16 TRBJ2-3 TRBV18 TGTGCCAGCTCACCACAGGGGAGGACACACACAGATACGCAGTATTTT CASSPQGRTHTDTQYF
. TRBD1 16 TRBJ2-1 TRBV28 TGTGCCAGCAGTATCCACCTGGGACAGGGGCGAAATGAGCAGTTCTTC CASSIHLGQGRNEQFF
. TRBD2 15 TRBJ2-1 TRBV7-2 TGTGCCAGCAGCTTTAGCGGGAGCTCCTACAATGAGCAGTTCTTC CASSFSGSSYNEQFF
. . 20 TRBJ1-5 TRBV18 TGTGCCAGCTCACCAACGAATATTCAGGGGCAAGGGTTACGTAATCAGCCCCAGCATTTT CASSPTNIQGQGLRNQPQHF
. TRBD2 18 TRBJ2-3 TRBV25-1 TGTGCCAGCTCGCTCTGGAGTGGGTTAGCGGGGGGCACAGATACGCAGTATTTT CASSLWSGLAGGTDTQYF
. . 14 TRBJ1-3 TRBV28 TGTGCCAGCAGTTTATTTGAGACTGGAAACACCATATATTTT CASSLFETGNTIYF
. . 13 TRBJ1-2 TRBV5-1 TGCGCCAGCAGGTTGACAGGAGTAGGCGGCTACACCTTC CASRLTGVGGYTF
. . 13 TRBJ1-2 TRBV29-1 TGCAGCGCGACTAAGACAGGCGTCTATGGCTACACCTTC CSATKTGVYGYTF
. TRBD1 19 TRBJ2-1 TRBV19 TGTGCCAGTAGTATGGAAAAGGGGACAGGCTATGGCCCCTACAATGAGCAGTTCTTC CASSMEKGTGYGPYNEQFF
. . 13 TRBJ1-1 TRBV3-1/TRBV3-2 TGTGCCAGCAGCCAAGATACGAGAACTGAAGCTTTCTTT CASSQDTRTEAFF